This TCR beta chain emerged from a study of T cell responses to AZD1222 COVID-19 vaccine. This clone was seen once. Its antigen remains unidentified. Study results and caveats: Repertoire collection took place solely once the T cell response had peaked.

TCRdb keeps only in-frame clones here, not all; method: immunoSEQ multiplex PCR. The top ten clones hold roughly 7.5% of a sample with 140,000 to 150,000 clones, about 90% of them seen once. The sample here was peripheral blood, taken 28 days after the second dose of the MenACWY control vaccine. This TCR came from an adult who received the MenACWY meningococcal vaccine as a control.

The CDR3 nucleotides read TGCAGCGTGGACGGTAATGAAAAACTGTTTTTT. Encoded protein: CSVDGNEKLFF. The genes are TRBV29-1 and TRBJ1-4; D not certain. The V end was cut by 6 bases, the J end by 4 bases, with 6 bases between. CDR3 length equals 11 residues. The V gene's germline CDR1 is SQVTM and CDR2 ANQGSEA.